The clone carrying this T cell receptor (beta chain) was counted many times. These data come from a study of low-dose radiotherapy and immunotherapy resistance in tumors. Specified time point: after trial treatment. Treatment indicated: LDRT plus nivolumab, ipilimumab, low-dose cyclophosphamide and aspirin (RACIN trial). Alpha- and beta-chain coverage of first-strand cDNA came from TRAV- and TRBV-specific primers. PCR amplification of the TCRs was performed with Phusion for 20 PCR cycles, and it relied on a constant-region primer together with a V-primer adapter. One entry per CDR3 protein results from TCRdb running MiXCR on the reads. The data show 85,000 to 95,000 distinct CDR3 sequences, with 20% to 25% seen just once and 9.5% to 15% held by the top ten. V was pared by 2 bases and J by 7 bases, with 21 bases between. The CDR3 runs 16 residues. In germline, CDR1 is SGHTA, CDR2 FQGNSA.

J is TRBJ2-7 and V is TRBV7-2; a weak D match, TRBD2 (6 bases). The receptor was derived from a female donor with ovarian cancer. The material sequenced was PBMCs, taken after low-dose radiotherapy plus immunotherapy. DNA of the CDR3: TGTGCCAGCAGCTTAACGGTTGCGGCCCGACGGGGGGAGCAGTACTTC. The encoded protein is CASSLTVAARRGEQYF. Drawing the rest from reference TRBV7-2 and TRBJ2-7, the complete variable domain is GAGVSQSPSNKVTEKGKDVELRCDPISGHTALYWYRQSLGQGLEFLIYFQGNSAPDKSGLPSDRFSAERTGGSVSTLTIQRTQQEDSAVYLCASSLTVAARRGEQYFGPGTRLTVT.